This is a list of T cell receptor beta chains from one sample in a study of blood T cell repertoires in COVID-19. Repertoires were generated with immunoSEQ multiplex PCR, while TCRdb's copy carries only in-frame clones and drops some. The data contain under 500,000 clones, around nine tenths of them singletons. The specimen sequenced was peripheral blood. These receptors were obtained from a woman aged 25 to 39 with acute or convalescent COVID-19. Both conserved end residues are part of each CDR3. D genes are given only for firm matches. Clone size is shown for a subset of rows, as once, few, many or a class of expanded clone.

V	size	D	J	CDR3	DNA
TRBV2	.	.	TRBJ2-2	CAGQISNTGELFF	TGTGCCGGACAGATCTCGAACACCGGGGAGCTGTTTTTT
TRBV6-6	.	TRBD1	TRBJ1-6	CASIKDRGRSPLHF	TGTGCCAGCATTAAGGACAGGGGCCGGTCACCCCTCCACTTT
TRBV7-9	.	TRBD1	TRBJ2-3	CASSLGQGADTQYF	TGTGCCAGCAGCCTGGGACAGGGCGCAGATACGCAGTATTTT
TRBV4-1	.	.	TRBJ1-3	CASSQNQRSSGNTIYF	TGCGCCAGCAGCCAAAACCAGCGAAGCTCTGGAAACACCATATATTTT
TRBV5-6	few	TRBD2	TRBJ2-2	CASSFYRGEHTGELFF	TGTGCCAGCAGCTTCTATCGGGGGGAGCACACCGGGGAGCTGTTTTTT
TRBV27	.	TRBD2	TRBJ2-5	CASSPTSGVETQYF	TGTGCCAGCAGTCCTACTAGCGGGGTTGAGACCCAGTACTTC
TRBV6-1	.	.	TRBJ1-6	CASSEDRGLKRDSPLHF	TGTGCCAGCAGTGAAGATAGGGGTCTGAAACGAGATTCACCCCTCCACTTT
TRBV5-1	.	TRBD1	TRBJ1-1	CASSDGTGEDTEAFF	TGCGCCAGCAGCGACGGGACAGGGGAAGACACTGAAGCTTTCTTT
TRBV5-1	.	.	TRBJ2-7	CASSSGQSLEQYF	TGCGCCAGCAGTTCCGGACAGTCCTTGGAGCAGTACTTC
TRBV4-2	few	TRBD2	TRBJ2-7	CASSQDFKRGTSGQYEQYF	TGTGCCAGCAGCCAAGATTTTAAGCGTGGGACTAGCGGGCAGTACGAGCAGTACTTC
TRBV6-1	.	.	TRBJ1-1	CASSEGPVFGAFF	TGTGCCAGCAGTGAGGGGCCAGTTTTTGGGGCTTTCTTT
TRBV30	.	TRBD2	TRBJ2-1	CAWSLRTSGPLGEQFF	TGTGCCTGGAGTCTCCGGACTAGCGGGCCCCTCGGGGAGCAGTTCTTC
TRBV6-1	.	TRBD1	TRBJ1-2	CASSEPFGTVVGTF	TGTGCCAGCAGTGAACCCTTCGGGACAGTCGTTGGCACCTTC
TRBV19	.	TRBD2	TRBJ2-5	CASSIGWTSGGGGETQYF	TGTGCCAGTAGTATAGGGTGGACTAGCGGGGGAGGAGGAGAGACCCAGTACTTC
TRBV28	.	TRBD1	TRBJ1-4	CASSPTGGINEKLFF	TGTGCCAGCAGTCCCACAGGGGGCATAAATGAAAAACTGTTTTTT
TRBV11-1	few	.	TRBJ1-6	CASSRSGNSPLHF	TGTGCCAGCAGCCGGTCAGGAAATTCACCCCTCCACTTT
TRBV3-1/TRBV3-2	.	.	TRBJ2-1	CASSPTGTAVENEQFF	TGTGCCAGCAGCCCGACGGGTACGGCGGTAGAAAATGAGCAGTTCTTC
TRBV10-1	.	TRBD1	TRBJ2-2	CASSTGERTGELFF	TGCGCCAGCAGTACAGGGGAGAGGACCGGGGAGCTGTTTTTT
TRBV12-3/TRBV12-4	.	.	TRBJ2-2	CASRLGSGELFF	TGTGCCAGCAGGTTGGGGAGCGGGGAGCTGTTTTTT
TRBV14	.	TRBD1	TRBJ2-1	CASSQVPLSQGAREQFF	TGTGCCAGCAGCCAAGTTCCGTTGTCGCAGGGGGCGCGGGAGCAGTTCTTC
TRBV6-6	.	.	TRBJ1-1	CASSFPGNTEAFF	TGTGCCAGCAGTTTCCCAGGGAACACTGAAGCTTTCTTT
TRBV3-1/TRBV3-2	.	.	TRBJ1-4	CASSPGVLGEKLFF	TGTGCCAGCAGCCCGGGGGTTTTAGGAGAAAAACTGTTTTTT
TRBV14	.	TRBD1	TRBJ1-4	CASSQFTGTGRGEKLFF	TGTGCCAGCAGCCAATTTACCGGGACAGGGAGAGGTGAAAAACTGTTTTTT
TRBV5-1	.	TRBD2	TRBJ2-1	CASSLEASGGADEQFF	TGCGCCAGCAGCTTGGAGGCTAGCGGGGGGGCAGATGAGCAGTTCTTC
TRBV5-6	.	.	TRBJ1-2	CASSTSEGSGYTF	TGTGCCAGCAGCACATCAGAGGGATCGGGCTACACCTTC
TRBV18	.	TRBD2	TRBJ2-3	CASSPAGRGTDTQYF	TGTGCCAGCTCACCCGCGGGGAGGGGCACAGATACGCAGTATTTT
TRBV19	.	.	TRBJ1-6	CASSISGARSPLHF	TGTGCCAGTAGTATAAGTGGGGCGCGTTCACCCCTCCACTTT
TRBV27	.	.	TRBJ2-7	CAVLGAEYEQYF	TGTGCAGTACTGGGGGCAGAATACGAGCAGTACTTC
TRBV27	.	.	TRBJ1-4	CASSLFGSGDGEKLFF	TGTGCCAGCAGTTTATTCGGGAGCGGGGATGGAGAAAAACTGTTTTTT